Below, 32 T cell receptor beta chains from the same sample are listed, as sequenced in a study of T cell responses to AZD1222 COVID-19 vaccine (dated by TCRdb to the early 2020s). This specimen's time point label, per the study, means: baseline before first vaccination. Libraries were constructed by the immunoSEQ multiplex PCR assay. Entries here come from immuneACCESS through TCRdb and include only in-frame sequences with V and J called. Some clones fail to appear in such tables; in the studies checked, an unresolved V gene covers under half of the shortfall, and the cause of the remainder is unknown. In this sample the table shows over 100,000 clones, roughly 80% of which occur a single time. The ten largest clones take up about 9.7% of the sample. Source: peripheral blood, taken on day 0 of AZD1222 vaccination. The receptors here all came from an adult in good health.

This sequence joins TRBV9 and TRBJ1-6, with D unresolved. Deletions cut 4 bases from V and 10 bases from J, with 15 bases between. The CDR3 is made up of 14 amino acids. In germline, CDR1 is SGDLS, CDR2 YYNGEE. CDR3 DNA sequence: TGTGCCAGCAGCCCTAGGGTTAGAGACTCACCCCTCCACTTT. Translated: CASSPRVRDSPLHF.

This clone was seen more than once but under ten times. The J gene is TRBJ2-3, the V gene TRBV30, with 9 nucleotides matching TRBD1. The ends lost 1 base at V and 1 base at J; junction bases unmatched: 3. The CDR3 length is 15 residues. CDR1 and CDR2 from the germline V gene are GTSNPN and SVGIG (reference sequence). The CDR3 coding sequence is TGTGCCTGGAGTGCCGGGACAGGGCGCACAGATACGCAGTATTTT. Protein: CAWSAGTGRTDTQYF.

The gene calls are TRBV28 and TRBJ2-3, with a possible D match to TRBD1 (6 bases). The CDR3 loop spans 15 amino acids. V gave up 2 bases and J gave up 0 bases, with 9 bases separating them. CDR1 is MDHEN and CDR2 is SYDVKM in the germline V gene. CDR3 DNA: TGTGCCAGCAGTTTAACAGGGTATAGCACAGATACGCAGTATTTT. Its protein is CASSLTGYSTDTQYF.

CDR3 amino acids: CASAVFKPEKLFF. DNA for the CDR3: TGCGCCAGCGCAGTCTTTAAGCCTGAAAAACTGTTTTTT. The V gene is TRBV5-1, the J gene TRBJ1-4; D gene unclear. Germline V gives CDR1 SGHRS, CDR2 YFSETQ. CDR3 length: 13 amino acids. Trimming shortened V by 7 bases and J by 7 bases, and 14 bases separated the two germline ends.

This clone was observed a single time. One junction end does not reproduce the germline sequence, and a read error may be involved. The rearrangement uses TRBV3-1 (or the pseudogene TRBV3-2) and TRBJ1-3, with a weak D call TRBD1 (5 bases). CDR3 size: 11 residues. Germline V gene sequence: CDR1 LGHDT, CDR2 YNNKEL (reference sequence). CDR3 residues: CGAGEGNTIYF. In DNA form, the CDR3 reads TGCGGGGCCGGAGAAGGAAACACCATATATTTT.

This clone was picked up a small number of times. The chain links TRBV5-1 to TRBJ2-7; 7 positions agree with TRBD1. J was trimmed by 5 bases and V by 2 bases; bases with no gene match: 7. The CDR3 sequence is 14 residues long. Germline values: CDR1 SGHRS, CDR2 YFSETQ. The CDR3 DNA reads TGCGCCAGCAGCTTACTTGGGACAGAGAACGAGCAGTACTTC. As protein: CASSLLGTENEQYF.

The V gene is TRBV9, the J gene TRBJ2-3; no reliable D call. V lost 4 bases, J lost 2 bases, and 5 bases lay in between. CDR1 and CDR2 from the germline V gene are SGDLS and YYNGEE. This CDR3 comprises 12 residues. The CDR3 sequence: CASSIITDTQYF. The CDR3 region has the DNA TGTGCCAGCAGCATTATCACAGATACGCAGTATTTT.

This chain uses TRBV7-3 with TRBJ2-7; 7 bases fit TRBD2. There are 13 residues in the CDR3. V lost 8 bases to trimming and J lost 5 bases; unmatched junction nucleotides: 9. The germline V gene has CDR1 SGHTA and CDR2 FQGTGA. As DNA, the CDR3 is TGTGCCAGCTCCTCCGGGGGGTCCAACGAGCAGTACTTC. Protein product: CASSSGGSNEQYF.

V gene TRBV3-1 (or the pseudogene TRBV3-2) combines with J gene TRBJ1-1; D ambiguous. V lost 1 base and J 1 base, leaving 13 bases between the germline ends. Germline loops: CDR1 LGHDT, CDR2 YNNKEL (reference sequence). The CDR3 contains 16 residues. This chain's CDR3 is CASSQVRNIGNTEAFF. In nucleotides, the CDR3 is TGTGCCAGCAGCCAAGTTCGCAACATCGGGAACACTGAAGCTTTCTTT.

The gene calls are TRBV11-2 and TRBJ2-3, with 10 bases lining up with TRBD1. Germline CDR1 is SGHAT and CDR2 is FQNNGV. After removal of 5 bases from V and 5 bases from J, the junction contained 4 bases not matched to a gene. The CDR3 consists of 14 residues. The CDR3 is CASSTRDRGDTQYF. CDR3 DNA: TGTGCCAGCAGCACCAGGGACAGGGGAGATACGCAGTATTTT.

CDR3 sequence (DNA): TGTGCCAGCAGCTTTCTAAATCCGGGAAACACCATATATTTT. Amino acids: CASSFLNPGNTIYF. This chain uses TRBV7-9 with TRBJ1-3; D uncertain. The CDR3 has 14 amino acids. Trimming left V 3 bases short and J 4 bases short, with 10 bases between. Germline V CDR1 and CDR2: SEHNR, FQNEAQ (reference sequence).

This clone has just one count. The rearrangement links TRBV3-1 (or the pseudogene TRBV3-2) to TRBJ2-5, with D possibly being TRBD1 (6 bases). CDR1 LGHDT and CDR2 YNNKEL come from the germline V gene (reference sequence). The CDR3 spans 14 residues. Trimming cost V 3 bases and J 1 base, with 9 bases left between them. This CDR3 is CASSQRGTQETQYF. For the CDR3, the DNA is TGTGCCAGCAGCCAGAGGGGGACCCAAGAGACCCAGTACTTC.

The chain has TRBV11-1 and TRBJ2-4, with 9 bases fitting TRBD2. The V and J ends lost 5 bases and 1 base, in that order; junction bases with no gene match: 6. The CDR3 has 16 amino acids. Germline CDR1 and CDR2: SGHAT and FQDESV (reference sequence). CDR3 region: CASSDGLAYAKNIQYF. CDR3 nucleotides: TGTGCCAGCAGCGATGGACTAGCGTATGCCAAAAACATTCAGTACTTC.

The chain employs TRBV28 and TRBJ1-5, with a possible D match to TRBD1 (6 bases). V shed 5 bases and J shed 3 bases, with 14 bases lying between them. The CDR3 extends over 15 amino acids. Germline values: CDR1 MDHEN, CDR2 SYDVKM. The CDR3 sequence: CASSPSGQFNQPQHF. DNA of the CDR3: TGTGCCAGCAGTCCGTCCGGACAGTTCAATCAGCCCCAGCATTTT.

The rearrangement links TRBV2 to TRBJ1-1, with 10 bases lining up with TRBD1. The CDR3 consists of 14 residues. Germline assignment: CDR1 SNHLY and CDR2 FYNNEI. Unmatched junction bases numbered 5, after V lost 6 bases and J lost 4 bases. The CDR3 loop is CASSRQGARTEAFF. The CDR3 region has the DNA TGTGCCAGCAGCAGACAGGGGGCTCGCACTGAAGCTTTCTTT.

Concerning this clone itself: Its ends do not fully match the called genes, so a read error is possible. The chain couples TRBV6-2 or TRBV6-3 to TRBJ2-6, with unresolved D. This CDR3 comprises 14 residues. The germline V gene encodes CDR1 MNHEY and CDR2 SVGEGT. In DNA form, the CDR3 reads TGTGCCAGCAATTACGACTCTGGGGCCAACGTCCTGACTTTC. Its translation is CASNYDSGANVLTF.

This clone was detected only a few times. The CDR3 DNA sequence: TGTGCCAGCAGCTCCGACGGGCGTCATCAGCCCCAGCATTTT. It is translated as CASSSDGRHQPQHF. The chain combines TRBV7-4 with TRBJ1-5; unclear D gene. CDR1 and CDR2 (germline): SGHVT, SQSDAQ. The CDR3 contains 14 residues. Trimming stripped 4 bases from V and 5 bases from J, with 12 bases between.

The chain links TRBV19 to TRBJ1-2; 9 positions agree with TRBD1. With V trimmed by 2 bases and J by 4 bases, 5 bases remained unmatched. The CDR3 contains 15 residues. The germline CDR1 and CDR2 sequences are LNHDA and SQIVND (reference sequence). The CDR3 bases are TGTGCCAGTAGTATACAGACAGGGGGTGCCTATGGCTACACCTTC. Translated: CASSIQTGGAYGYTF.

V gene TRBV6-2 or TRBV6-3 combines with J gene TRBJ2-5, with D hard to call. The germline CDR1 and CDR2 sequences are MNHEY and SVGEGT. With 1 base removed from V and 9 bases from J, the gap between germline ends came to 15 bases. The CDR3 consists of 14 residues. CDR3 sequence reads: CASSYFSPGLAQYF. CDR3 DNA: TGTGCCAGCAGTTACTTTAGCCCTGGGCTGGCCCAGTACTTC.

This clone was counted between two and nine times. The V call is TRBV5-6, the J call TRBJ1-5; D not resolved. There are 12 residues in the CDR3. V gave up 0 bases and J gave up 5 bases, with 3 bases separating them. Germline V CDR1 and CDR2: SGHDT, YYEEEE. CDR3 nucleotides: TGTGCCAGCAGCTTGGCGGATCAGCCCCAGCATTTT. It yields the protein CASSLADQPQHF.

The chain uses TRBV6-5 and TRBJ2-2; a weak D match, TRBD2 (5 bases). Trimming stripped 6 bases from V and 1 base from J, with 9 bases between. Looked up from germline, CDR1 is MNHEY and CDR2 is SVGAGI. This CDR3 has 14 amino acids. CDR3 DNA sequence: TGTGCCAGCAGGGACGGAGGGAACACCGGGGAGCTGTTTTTT. It translates to CASRDGGNTGELFF.

The chain joins TRBV21-1 to TRBJ2-3. TRBV21-1 is a documented pseudogene. The CDR3 sequence is 17 residues long. CDR3 coding DNA: TGTGCCCCCGAAAGGCACATCGTGAACTCTAGCACAGATACGCAGTATTTT. As protein: CAPERHIVNSSTDTQYF.

The chain links TRBV11-2 to TRBJ1-1; no clear D. The CDR3 covers 13 residues. Germline CDR1 SGHAT, CDR2 FQNNGV. The V gene lost 5 bases and the J gene lost 4 bases, with 11 bases spanning the gap. The CDR3: CASSTSLRTEAFF. DNA for the CDR3: TGTGCCAGCAGCACCAGTCTTCGCACTGAAGCTTTCTTT. The variable domain in full, with the rest retrieved from reference TRBV11-2 and TRBJ1-1, is EAGVAQSPRYKIIEKRQSVAFWCNPISGHATLYWYQQILGQGPKLLIQFQNNGVVDDSQLPKDRFSAERLKGVDSTLKIQPAKLEDSAVYLCASSTSLRTEAFFGQGTRLTVV.

The CDR3 reads CASSAELAGGSGELFF. The CDR3 DNA is TGTGCCAGCAGCGCAGAACTAGCGGGGGGATCCGGGGAGCTGTTTTTT. The chain couples TRBV5-4 to TRBJ2-2; TRBD2 matches at 12 bases. The CDR3 sequence is 16 residues long. The trim removed 4 bases at V and 6 bases at J, leaving 7 bases unmatched. Germline V gene lookup returns CDR1 SGHNT and CDR2 YYREEE (reference sequence).

The chain links TRBV7-2 to TRBJ1-2, with D tentatively TRBD1 (5 bases). The V and J ends lost 1 base and 6 bases respectively, with 6 bases between them. The CDR3 sequence is 12 residues long. Looked up from germline, CDR1 is SGHTA and CDR2 is FQGNSA. The CDR3 region has the DNA TGTGCCAGCAGCTTAGGGGGGAATGGCTACACCTTC. Translation: CASSLGGNGYTF.

V and J are TRBV28 and TRBJ1-2; TRBD1 aligns across 10 bases. Germline V gene lookup returns CDR1 MDHEN and CDR2 SYDVKM. The CDR3 is made up of 13 amino acids. Unmatched junction bases numbered 3, after V lost 7 bases and J lost 4 bases. The CDR3 here is CASTRTGGYGYTF. DNA for the CDR3: TGTGCCAGCACCAGGACAGGGGGCTATGGCTACACCTTC.

The V call is TRBV24-1, the J call TRBJ1-4; D gene ambiguous. The V gene's germline CDR1 is KGHDR and CDR2 SFDVKD. CDR3 size: 14 residues. Trimming pared 3 bases from V and 0 bases from J, leaving 4 bases between. CDR3 loop: CATSDATTNEKLFF. As DNA, the CDR3 is TGTGCCACCAGTGATGCGACAACTAATGAAAAACTGTTTTTT.

The rearrangement links TRBV14 to TRBJ2-7, with 8 bases matching TRBD1. The V gene's germline CDR1 is SGHDN and CDR2 FVKESK. Germline trimming cut 2 bases from V and 7 bases from J; bases unmatched to any gene: 10. This CDR3 comprises 15 residues. As DNA, the CDR3 is TGTGCCAGCAGCCAACAGGGGGCTATATCTGGAGAGCAGTACTTC. Protein sequence: CASSQQGAISGEQYF.

CDR3 coding DNA: TGTGCCAGCAGTTCCTGGACAGGTACCTACGAGCAGTACTTC. Its protein is CASSSWTGTYEQYF. V usage is TRBV6-5 and J usage is TRBJ2-7, with 7 nucleotides matching TRBD1. This CDR3 region has 14 residues. Germline V gene sequence: CDR1 MNHEY, CDR2 SVGAGI. Germline trimming cut 4 bases from V and 2 bases from J; bases unmatched to any gene: 5.

Of note for this clone: The sample carries other DNA sequences with the same CDR3. Here the CDR3 DNA reads TGTGCCAGCTCCCGACAGGGTGGCTATGGCTACACCTTC. Translated: CASSRQGGYGYTF. The V call is TRBV27, the J call TRBJ1-2, with TRBD1 matching 7 bases. Germline CDR1 MNHEY, CDR2 SMNVEV (reference sequence). This CDR3 is 13 amino acids long. V shed 8 bases, J shed 4 bases, and the junction held 7 bases outside the gene matches.

This chain joins TRBV11-2 and TRBJ2-1; 7 bases are a match to TRBD2. V trimming: 5 bases; J trimming: 13 bases; junction bases outside the gene matches: 14. CDR1 is SGHAT and CDR2 is FQNNGV in the germline V gene. The CDR3 spans 14 residues. The CDR3 DNA follows: TGTGCCAGCAGCCCCCGGGGTCGGGGAGGGGTCCAGTTCTTC. Its translation: CASSPRGRGGVQFF.

The CDR3 DNA reads as TGTGCCAGCAGAACGTCCTCAGGATTCTCTGGGGCCAACGTCCTGACTTTC. This encodes CASRTSSGFSGANVLTF. The V gene is TRBV28, the J gene TRBJ2-6; D remains unclear. Germline CDR1 reads MDHEN; CDR2 reads SYDVKM. The CDR3 contains 17 residues. The ends were cut back, 6 bases at V and 0 bases at J, with 15 bases in the middle.